The 8 T cell receptor beta chains below were found in one sample sequenced in a study of cytotoxic CD8 clonotypes in ibrutinib-treated CLL. Repertoires were generated with immunoSEQ multiplex PCR, while TCRdb's copy carries only in-frame clones and drops some. This sample carries about 160,000 clones, about four fifths of them seen once, and the ten largest clones take 2% to 2.5%. The sample in question was PBMCs, obtained after 12 months of ibrutinib treatment. Receptors originate from a human donor with chronic lymphocytic leukemia.

The rearrangement links TRBV6-6 to TRBJ2-7; D is perhaps TRBD1 or TRBD2 (5 bases each). Germline CDR1 MNHNY, CDR2 SVGAGI (reference sequence). This CDR3 is 14 amino acids long. With 6 bases removed from V and 2 bases from J, the gap between germline ends came to 14 bases. As DNA, the CDR3 is TGTGCCAGCAGCCAGTCGGGGCACACCTACGAGCAGTACTTC. Translating it yields CASSQSGHTYEQYF.

The chain has TRBV11-3 and TRBJ1-1; D unclear. Germline lookup yields CDR1 SGHNT and CDR2 YENEEA. The CDR3 spans 14 residues. Trimming pared 3 bases from V and 6 bases from J, leaving 14 bases between. The CDR3 region has the DNA TGTGCCAGCAGCTTGCGGTTAGGAATGGCTGAAGCTTTCTTT. Amino acid sequence: CASSLRLGMAEAFF.

The J gene is TRBJ2-1, the V gene TRBV6-4, with D hard to call. CDR3 length: 13 residues. Trimming took off 0 bases at V and 7 bases at J, with 7 bases between the two ends. CDR1 is MRHNA and CDR2 is SNTAGT in the germline V gene. The CDR3 protein is CASSDSRINEQFF. CDR3 DNA: TGTGCCAGCAGTGACTCGAGGATAAATGAGCAGTTCTTC.

The chain carries TRBV19 and TRBJ1-1; D is uncertain. From germline, CDR1 is LNHDA and CDR2 SQIVND (reference sequence). This CDR3 is built from 15 residues. Trimming removed 1 base at V and 4 bases at J, with 13 bases between. The CDR3 DNA is TGTGCCAGTAGTATAGTGGGAGTCGCATTCACTGAAGCTTTCTTT. It yields the protein CASSIVGVAFTEAFF. Together with reference TRBV19 and TRBJ1-1, the CDR3 gives the full variable domain: DGGITQSPKYLFRKEGQNVTLSCEQNLNHDAMYWYRQDPGQGLRLIYYSQIVNDFQKGDIAEGYSVSREKKESFPLTVTSAQKNPTAFYLCASSIVGVAFTEAFFGQGTRLTVV.

Points on this clone: The sample carries other DNA sequences with the same CDR3. The V call is TRBV18, the J call TRBJ1-5; no firm D call. This CDR3 has 12 residues. Trimming left V 2 bases short and J 4 bases short, with 3 bases between. CDR1 is KGHSH, CDR2 LQKENI, per germline. The chain's CDR3 is CASSPSNQPQHF. As DNA, the CDR3 is TGTGCCAGCTCACCATCGAATCAGCCCCAGCATTTT.

The chain has TRBV5-8 and TRBJ2-3, with TRBD1 matching over 12 bases. Trimming removed 5 bases from V and 4 bases from J; junction bases left unmatched: 5. Germline V gene lookup returns CDR1 SGHTS and CDR2 YDEGEE. The CDR3 consists of 15 residues. The CDR3 region is CASSRDRGQADTQYF. The CDR3 DNA reads as TGTGCCAGCAGTCGGGACAGGGGGCAGGCAGATACGCAGTATTTT.

The chain combines TRBV6-6 with TRBJ2-3; 11 positions match TRBD1. V lost 2 bases to trimming and J lost 6 bases; unmatched junction nucleotides: 1. The CDR3 covers 14 residues. Germline V gives CDR1 MNHNY, CDR2 SVGAGI (reference sequence). The CDR3 here is CASSYRDRGDTQYF. CDR3 DNA sequence: TGTGCCAGCAGTTACCGGGACAGGGGGGATACGCAGTATTTT.

V and J are TRBV7-2 and TRBJ1-3, with D possibly TRBD1 on 6 matching bases. Trimming took off 5 bases at V and 0 bases at J, with 14 bases between the two ends. The CDR3 sequence is 16 residues long. Germline assignment: CDR1 SGHTA and CDR2 FQGNSA. The CDR3 spells CASSGDTVNSGNTIYF. The CDR3 DNA sequence: TGTGCCAGCAGCGGGGACACCGTAAACTCTGGAAACACCATATATTTT. The full variable domain, rest sourced from reference TRBV7-2 and TRBJ1-3, is GAGVSQSPSNKVTEKGKDVELRCDPISGHTALYWYRQSLGQGLEFLIYFQGNSAPDKSGLPSDRFSAERTGGSVSTLTIQRTQQEDSAVYLCASSGDTVNSGNTIYFGEGSWLTVV.